The TCR beta chain described here comes from a study of blood T cell repertoires in COVID-19. Overall study: Samples taken during acute and convalescent COVID-19 were collected in the United States, Italy and Spain.

As originally analysed: Amplifying reference gene primers gave estimates of nucleated cell counts. Assay: immunoSEQ multiplex PCR; the TCRdb copy retains only in-frame clones and omits some. The D gene and trimming were derived from the DNA, and the V and J assignments and clone size from that table. The table includes some 250,000 clones, roughly 89% detected once. Specimen: peripheral blood. The clonotype comes from a man between 25 and 39 years old who had recovered from COVID-19.

As DNA, the CDR3 is TGTGCCAGCAGCTTAGAGCCCCGTTGGAGGGGGCAAAGCAATCAGCCCCAGCATTTT. Its translation: CASSLEPRWRGQSNQPQHF. The chain links TRBV7-9 to TRBJ1-5, with 7 bases identical to TRBD1. Germline loops: CDR1 SEHNR, CDR2 FQNEAQ (reference sequence). This CDR3 spans 19 amino acids. Trimming took 1 base from V and 1 from J; bases not matched to a gene: 13.